This entry lists 21 T cell receptor beta chains sequenced from one sample in a study of blood T cell repertoires in COVID-19 (dated by TCRdb to 2020 to 2021). The library was generated by the immunoSEQ multiplex PCR assay. The table was pulled from immuneACCESS by TCRdb, which kept in-frame rearrangements only. Such tables lose some clones; where checked, under half of the loss comes from unresolved V genes, and the rest has no known cause. This sample is represented by 200,000 to 300,000 clones; roughly 86% of them were singletons. Approximately 0.7% of the sample is held by the ten biggest clonotypes. Sequenced: peripheral blood. The source is a human donor in a cohort sampled during active COVID-19.

The CDR3 loop reads CASSQGRETFF. In nucleotides, the CDR3 is TGTGCCAGCAGCCAAGGCAGGGAAACTTTCTTT. This rearrangement joins TRBV4-2 to TRBJ1-1, with D perhaps TRBD1 (5 bases). CDR3 length: 11 residues. CDR1 and CDR2 (germline): LGHNA, YNFKEQ. Trimming shortened V by 1 base and J by 12 bases, and 9 bases separated the two germline ends.

The chain is built from TRBV28 and TRBJ2-4, with 7 positions matching TRBD2. In germline, CDR1 is MDHEN, CDR2 SYDVKM. V dropped 6 bases and J dropped 6; count of bases not matched to a gene: 11. This CDR3 is 15 amino acids long. Written as DNA, the CDR3 is TGTGCCAGCAGGGGGTGGATGGGGACTACAAACATTCAGTACTTC. Translation: CASRGWMGTTNIQYF.

CDR3 nucleotide sequence: TGTGCCAGCAGCTTACCACGGAGCACCAAGAACACTGAAGCTTTCTTT. It is translated as CASSLPRSTKNTEAFF. The V and J genes are TRBV5-4 and TRBJ1-1; no reliable D call. V lost 2 bases and J lost 1, with 15 bases in between. The germline gives CDR1 SGHNT, CDR2 YYREEE (reference sequence). The CDR3 contains 16 residues.

This CDR3 is CASSDPSTGATYGYTF. CDR3 nucleotide sequence: TGTGCCAGCAGTGACCCCTCAACAGGCGCTACCTATGGCTACACCTTC. J is TRBJ1-2 and V is TRBV25-1, with a weak D call TRBD1 (5 bases). The CDR3 is 16 amino acids. Trimming left V 3 bases short and J 4 bases short, with 18 bases between. In germline, CDR1 is MGHDK, CDR2 SYGVNS.

The chain is built from TRBV29-1 and TRBJ1-3; D gene uncertain. V was cut by 3 bases and J by 0 bases, with 6 bases left in between. The CDR3 loop spans 13 amino acids. The germline V gene has CDR1 SQVTM and CDR2 ANQGSEA. Here the CDR3 reads CSVEYLSGNTIYF. The CDR3, as DNA: TGCAGCGTTGAGTATCTCTCTGGAAACACCATATATTTT.

This clone was detected once. This sequence joins TRBV7-2 and TRBJ1-1; the match to TRBD1 covers 11 bases. The CDR3 runs 15 residues. From germline, CDR1 is SGHTA and CDR2 FQGNSA. Germline trimming cut 3 bases from V and 5 bases from J; bases unmatched to any gene: 5. CDR3 coding DNA: TGTGCCAGCAGCTTCCGGACAGGGGGCCGGACTGAAGCTTTCTTT. Translated: CASSFRTGGRTEAFF.

J is TRBJ2-1 and V is TRBV10-2; 8 bases are shared with TRBD2. The V gene end was trimmed by 6 bases and the J gene end by 0 bases; junction bases not matched to a gene: 4. Germline assignment: CDR1 WSHSY and CDR2 SAAADI. There are 15 residues in the CDR3. The CDR3 here is CASRLSGSSYNEQFF. CDR3 nucleotide sequence: TGCGCCAGCAGACTCAGCGGGAGCTCCTACAATGAGCAGTTCTTC.

The chain links TRBV27 to TRBJ1-5, with 9 positions matching TRBD1. Trimming at V came to 4 bases and at J to 4 bases, leaving 2 bases not matched to a gene. Germline lookup yields CDR1 MNHEY and CDR2 SMNVEV (reference sequence). The CDR3 has 14 amino acids. CDR3 bases: TGTGCCAGCAGTTACAGGGGGCTGAATCAGCCCCAGCATTTT. Residues: CASSYRGLNQPQHF.

The V gene is TRBV2, the J gene TRBJ2-3; a weak D match, TRBD1 (5 bases). Germline assignment: CDR1 SNHLY and CDR2 FYNNEI. CDR3 length equals 15 residues. V gave up 1 base and J gave up 2 bases, with 10 bases separating them. CDR3 bases: TGTGCCAGCAGTGAAGGACAGACATCCACAGATACGCAGTATTTT. Translated: CASSEGQTSTDTQYF.

The chain couples TRBV3-1 (or the pseudogene TRBV3-2) to TRBJ2-4, with TRBD1 matching over 8 bases. Germline V gene lookup returns CDR1 LGHDT and CDR2 YNNKEL (reference sequence). V shed 3 bases, J shed 3 bases, and the junction held 4 bases outside the gene matches. This CDR3 contains 15 residues. CDR3 DNA sequence: TGTGCCAGCAGCCAGCCCGGGACAGGCAAAAACATTCAGTACTTC. Its protein is CASSQPGTGKNIQYF.

This chain connects TRBV25-1 to TRBJ2-7; TRBD1 is a possible D gene (5 bases). This CDR3 has 16 amino acids. The germline V gene encodes CDR1 MGHDK and CDR2 SYGVNS. The V gene lost 2 bases and the J gene lost 0 bases, with 14 bases spanning the gap. The CDR3 spells CASSEAQGLSSYEQYF. The CDR3 nucleotides are TGTGCCAGCAGTGAAGCCCAGGGTCTGAGCTCCTACGAGCAGTACTTC.

J is TRBJ2-5 and V is TRBV18; TRBD2 matches at 11 bases. The CDR3 runs to 15 residues. Germline V gene data show CDR1 as KGHSH and CDR2 as LQKENI. Trimming cost V 5 bases and J 2 bases; bases outside gene matches: 4. This CDR3 reads CASSVTSGEQETQYF. The CDR3 nucleotides are TGTGCCAGCTCAGTGACTAGCGGGGAGCAAGAGACCCAGTACTTC.

The rearrangement links TRBV6-6 to TRBJ2-7, with 9 bases fitting TRBD1. Germline V gene sequence: CDR1 MNHNY, CDR2 SVGAGI (reference sequence). Losses at the gene ends were 5 bases for V and 3 bases for J; bases not matched to a gene: 14. There are 17 residues in the CDR3. CDR3 region: CASSHPTPGQGHYEQYF. CDR3 bases: TGTGCCAGCAGTCATCCCACCCCGGGACAGGGACACTACGAGCAGTACTTC.

CDR3 sequence (DNA): TGCGCCAGCAGCCAAGACAGGGGAGAGACCCAGTACTTC. Encoded protein: CASSQDRGETQYF. This chain links TRBV4-3 with TRBJ2-5; possible D gene TRBD1, 6 bases. The V end lost 0 bases, the J end lost 4 bases, and 6 bases lay between the germline ends. The germline V gene has CDR1 LGHNA and CDR2 YSLEER. The CDR3 consists of 13 residues.

The rearrangement joins TRBV5-1 to TRBJ1-4, with 9 bases identical to TRBD1. The germline V gene has CDR1 SGHRS and CDR2 YFSETQ. With 4 bases clipped from V and 8 bases from J, the junction kept 15 bases outside the gene matches. There are 17 residues in the CDR3. Written as DNA, the CDR3 is TGCGCCAGCAGCGCGATACCGGGACAGGGTGATTCGGAAAAACTGTTTTTT. Its translation is CASSAIPGQGDSEKLFF.

V and J are TRBV19 and TRBJ2-7; TRBD2 matches at 10 bases. The CDR3 extends over 14 amino acids. The V segment lost 7 bases and the J segment 4 bases; nucleotides outside the gene matches: 7. From germline, CDR1 is LNHDA and CDR2 SQIVND (reference sequence). The CDR3 DNA reads TGTGCCAGTACTCAGAGCGGGGGGGCTTACGAGCAGTACTTC. It specifies CASTQSGGAYEQYF.

The chain uses TRBV7-2 and TRBJ2-7, with D uncertain. The CDR3 has 11 residues. Germline CDR1 SGHTA, CDR2 FQGNSA. Trimming shortened V by 5 bases and J by 5 bases, and 7 bases separated the two germline ends. The CDR3 DNA reads as TGTGCCAGCAGCCTACCTAACGAGCAGTACTTC. Translation: CASSLPNEQYF.

This clone was detected once. The chain carries TRBV9 and TRBJ2-7; TRBD1 is a possible D gene (6 bases). This CDR3 comprises 14 residues. CDR1 SGDLS and CDR2 YYNGEE come from the germline V gene. Trimming removed 0 bases from V and 6 bases from J, with 13 bases in between. The CDR3 nucleotides read TGTGCCAGCAGCGTAGGTACAGGGTTCCGCGAGCAGTACTTC. The encoded protein is CASSVGTGFREQYF.

This sequence joins TRBV19 and TRBJ1-4, with D unresolved. Germline CDR1 and CDR2: LNHDA and SQIVND (reference sequence). This CDR3 spans 15 amino acids. Trimming shortened V by 2 bases and J by 8 bases, and 15 bases separated the two germline ends. The CDR3 DNA reads TGTGCCAGTAGTATATACGGTTCCCCGAGGGAAAAACTGTTTTTT. This codes for CASSIYGSPREKLFF.

This chain joins TRBV7-2 and TRBJ2-7; D gene unclear. The length of the CDR3 is 13 residues. Trimming removed 5 bases at V and 6 bases at J, with 14 bases between. The germline V gene encodes CDR1 SGHTA and CDR2 FQGNSA. Written as DNA, the CDR3 is TGTGCCAGCAGCGTTAACCACGGTCGCGAGCAGTACTTC. Its translation: CASSVNHGREQYF.

V usage is TRBV27 and J usage is TRBJ1-4, with 8 bases fitting TRBD1. The CDR3 length is 14 residues. Germline V gene data show CDR1 as MNHEY and CDR2 as SMNVEV (reference sequence). V was pared by 6 bases and J by 8 bases, with 8 bases of the junction left unmatched. The CDR3 DNA is TGTGCCAGCAGATCGGACAGGGTACGGGAAAAACTGTTTTTT. Amino acid sequence: CASRSDRVREKLFF.